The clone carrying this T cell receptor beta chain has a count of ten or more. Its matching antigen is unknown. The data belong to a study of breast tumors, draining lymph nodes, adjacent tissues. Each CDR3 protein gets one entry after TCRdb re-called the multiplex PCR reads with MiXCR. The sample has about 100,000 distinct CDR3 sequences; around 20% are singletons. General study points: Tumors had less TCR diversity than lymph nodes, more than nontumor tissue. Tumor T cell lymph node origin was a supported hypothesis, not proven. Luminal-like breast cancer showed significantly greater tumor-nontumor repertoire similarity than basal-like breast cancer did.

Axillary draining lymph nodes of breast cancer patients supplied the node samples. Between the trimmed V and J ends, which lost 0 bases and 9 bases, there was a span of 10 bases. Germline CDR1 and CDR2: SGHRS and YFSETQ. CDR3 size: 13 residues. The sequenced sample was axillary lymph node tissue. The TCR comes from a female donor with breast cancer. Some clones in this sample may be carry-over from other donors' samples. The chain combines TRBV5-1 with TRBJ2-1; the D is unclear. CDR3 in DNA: TGCGCCAGCAGCTTGGAACTTTTAGGTGAGCAGTTCTTC. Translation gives CASSLELLGEQFF. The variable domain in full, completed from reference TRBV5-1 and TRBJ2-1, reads KAGVTQTPRYLIKTRGQQVTLSCSPISGHRSVSWYQQTPGQGLQFLFEYFSETQRNKGNFPGRFSGRQFSNSRSEMNVSTLELGDSALYLCASSLELLGEQFFGPGTRLTVL.